One sample yielded the 7 T cell receptor beta chains listed below, sequenced in a study of technical replicates of blood from a handful of donors. Sequencing was performed with immunoSEQ multiplex PCR; in TCRdb, only in-frame clones are kept and a portion is missing. The top ten clones hold 0.37% of a sample with tens of thousands of clones, 96% of them seen once. The sequencing sample was made of T cells isolated from PBMCs. The receptors stem from a human donor in good health.

The chain combines TRBV12-5 with TRBJ2-7, with 10 bases aligning to TRBD2. The V segment lost 0 bases and the J segment 0 bases; nucleotides outside the gene matches: 2. The CDR3 has 16 residues. Germline V gene lookup returns CDR1 LGHNT and CDR2 FRNRAP. Here the CDR3 DNA reads TGTGCTAGTGGTTTGGTACTAGCGGGGAGCTCCTACGAGCAGTACTTC. This codes for CASGLVLAGSSYEQYF.

The rearrangement joins TRBV6-5 to TRBJ2-7; possibly TRBD1 for D (5 bases). V gave up 5 bases and J gave up 3 bases, with 14 bases separating them. Germline values: CDR1 MNHEY, CDR2 SVGAGI. The length of the CDR3 is 14 residues. The chain's CDR3 is CASSPRTTYYEQYF. CDR3 in DNA: TGTGCCAGCAGTCCCCGGACAACCTACTACGAGCAGTACTTC.

This CDR3 is CASSSTGVLYEQYF. The CDR3 DNA reads TGCGCCAGCAGCTCGACAGGGGTTTTATACGAGCAGTACTTC. V and J are TRBV5-1 and TRBJ2-7; 8 bases are shared with TRBD1. The germline V gene has CDR1 SGHRS and CDR2 YFSETQ. V was pared by 3 bases and J by 4 bases, with 6 bases of the junction left unmatched. This CDR3 spans 14 amino acids.

The chain links TRBV5-1 to TRBJ1-2; 8 bases are a match to TRBD1. V lost 1 base and J lost 6; bases outside the gene matches: 8. The CDR3 has 15 residues. Germline assignment: CDR1 SGHRS and CDR2 YFSETQ. CDR3 bases: TGCGCCAGCAGCTTGCTAGGACAGGGCGTCGATGGCTACACCTTC. Its translation: CASSLLGQGVDGYTF.

The J gene is TRBJ2-2, the V gene TRBV25-1; TRBD1 agrees at 8 bases. Trimming cost V 2 bases and J 10 bases; bases outside gene matches: 9. The germline V gene has CDR1 MGHDK and CDR2 SYGVNS. This CDR3 has 15 amino acids. CDR3 sequence: CASSEDRGWAVELFF. The CDR3 DNA follows: TGTGCCAGCAGTGAAGACAGGGGTTGGGCTGTGGAGCTGTTTTTT. The entire variable domain, with the rest obtained from reference TRBV25-1 and TRBJ2-2, is as follows: EADIYQTPRYLVIGTGKKITLECSQTMGHDKMYWYQQDPGMELHLIHYSYGVNSTEKGDLSSESTVSRIRTEHFPLTLESARPSHTSQYLCASSEDRGWAVELFFGEGSRLTVL.

The chain recombines TRBV5-5 with TRBJ1-2; 9 bases fit TRBD1. The V segment lost 2 bases and the J segment 3 bases; nucleotides outside the gene matches: 2. Per germline, CDR1 SGHKS and CDR2 YYEKEE (reference sequence). The CDR3 is 14 amino acids. Written as DNA, the CDR3 is TGTGCCAGCAGCTTCGGGACAGGGTACTATGGCTACACCTTC. Encoded protein: CASSFGTGYYGYTF.

The V call is TRBV7-9, the J call TRBJ2-5, with D possibly matching TRBD2 (6 bases). V lost 5 bases to trimming and J lost 0 bases, with 13 bases between them. The CDR3 contains 15 residues. Germline V gives CDR1 SEHNR, CDR2 FQNEAQ (reference sequence). CDR3 sequence (DNA): TGTGCCAGCAGCCCCCGGGACTTGTACCAAGAGACCCAGTACTTC. Amino acids: CASSPRDLYQETQYF.